This record concerns one TCR beta chain sequence. This sample stems from a study of T cells after yellow fever vaccination. TCR cDNA, made by 5'RACE template switching, carried an added universal primer site and UMIs. TCRdb recomputed calls from the 5' RACE reads with MiXCR, one row per CDR3 protein. The profile shows about 580,000 distinct CDR3 sequences, about 15% of them singletons. The germline V gene encodes CDR1 SGHAT and CDR2 FQDESV (reference sequence). V was trimmed by 7 bases and J by 8 bases, leaving 14 bases between them. The CDR3 extends over 12 amino acids. The sequence was obtained from a man between 18 and 35 years old who received the YFV17D yellow fever vaccine. The sample here was PBMCs, taken 5 to 6 days after the first yellow fever vaccination. This chain links TRBV11-1 with TRBJ1-2; no definite D call. This CDR3 reads CASTPLAGGYTF. In nucleotides, the CDR3 is TGTGCCAGCACCCCCCTAGCGGGGGGCTACACCTTC.